This T cell receptor (beta chain) was observed in a study of OX40 agonist ivuxolimab in advanced cancers. Study-level information: Ivuxolimab, an antibody that agonizes OX40 (CD134), was administered to the patients. All patients had ivuxolimab intravenously every 2 weeks at 0.01 to 10 mg/kg. Patients achieving partial responses numbered three: one hepatocellular carcinoma case and two cutaneous melanoma cases. Study results and caveats: Clones of CD4+ and CD8+ blood T cells grew by week 6 at doses of 0.1 to 3.0 mg/kg.

Germline assignment: CDR1 MNHEY and CDR2 SVGAGI. Trimming stripped 6 bases from V and 1 base from J, with 6 bases between. CDR3 length: 12 amino acids. Assay: immunoSEQ multiplex PCR; the TCRdb copy retains only in-frame clones and omits some. The profile shows about 89,000 clones, roughly 84% of them singletons. About this clone itself: The antigen is not known.

The sequence was collected from an adult with an advanced solid tumor such as melanoma, head and neck, liver or kidney cancer. The chain joins TRBV6-5 to TRBJ1-1, with D unclear. The starting material was CD4+ or CD8+ T cells sorted from blood, obtained in a trial of the OX40 agonist ivuxolimab. DNA of the CDR3: TGTGCCAGCAGGCGTGCGAACACTGAAGCTTTCTTT. Amino acid sequence: CASRRANTEAFF.